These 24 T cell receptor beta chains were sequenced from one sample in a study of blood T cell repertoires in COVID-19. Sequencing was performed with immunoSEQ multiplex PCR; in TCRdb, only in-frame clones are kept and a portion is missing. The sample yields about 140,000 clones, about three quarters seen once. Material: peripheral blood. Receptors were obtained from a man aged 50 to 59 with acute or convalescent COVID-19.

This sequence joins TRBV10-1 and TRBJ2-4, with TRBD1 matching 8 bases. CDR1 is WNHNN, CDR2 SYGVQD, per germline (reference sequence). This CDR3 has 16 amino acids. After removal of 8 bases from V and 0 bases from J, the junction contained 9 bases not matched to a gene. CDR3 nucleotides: TGCGCCAGCGGGAGGACAGGGAAACTAGCCAAAAACATTCAGTACTTC. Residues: CASGRTGKLAKNIQYF.

As DNA, the CDR3 is TGCGCCAGCAGCTTCGAGGGCAGCTATGGCTACACCTTC. The encoded protein is CASSFEGSYGYTF. The chain joins TRBV5-1 to TRBJ1-2; D remains unclear. This CDR3 region has 13 residues. Germline V CDR1 and CDR2: SGHRS, YFSETQ. With 2 bases removed from V and 4 bases from J, the gap between germline ends came to 9 bases. Filled out from reference TRBV5-1 and TRBJ1-2, the complete variable domain reads KAGVTQTPRYLIKTRGQQVTLSCSPISGHRSVSWYQQTPGQGLQFLFEYFSETQRNKGNFPGRFSGRQFSNSRSEMNVSTLELGDSALYLCASSFEGSYGYTFGSGTRLTVV.

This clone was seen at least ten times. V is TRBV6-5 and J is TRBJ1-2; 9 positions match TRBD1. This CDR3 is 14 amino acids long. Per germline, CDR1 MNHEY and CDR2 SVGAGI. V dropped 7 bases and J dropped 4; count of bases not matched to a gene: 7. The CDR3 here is CASILQGAGYGYTF. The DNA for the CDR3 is TGTGCCAGCATCTTACAGGGGGCTGGCTATGGCTACACCTTC.

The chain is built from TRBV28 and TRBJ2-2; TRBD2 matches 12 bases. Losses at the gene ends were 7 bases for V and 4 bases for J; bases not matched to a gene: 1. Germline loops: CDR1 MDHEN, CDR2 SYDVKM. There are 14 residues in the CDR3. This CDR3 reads CASTTSGGTGELFF. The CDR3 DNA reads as TGTGCCAGCACGACTAGCGGGGGCACCGGGGAGCTGTTTTTT.

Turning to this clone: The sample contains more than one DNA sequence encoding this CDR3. DNA of the CDR3: TGTGCCAGCAGTTTAAGAGGTGAAGCTTTCTTT. Amino acids: CASSLRGEAFF. The chain is built from TRBV12-3 or TRBV12-4 and TRBJ1-1; D unresolved. V lost 2 bases to trimming and J lost 7 bases, with 5 bases between them. CDR3 length: 11 residues.

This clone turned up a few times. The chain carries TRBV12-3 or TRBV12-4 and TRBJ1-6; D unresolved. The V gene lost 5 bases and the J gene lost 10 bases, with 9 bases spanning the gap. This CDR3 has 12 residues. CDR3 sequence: CASSPVGSPLHF. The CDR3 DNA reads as TGTGCCAGCAGTCCGGTGGGCTCACCCCTCCACTTT.

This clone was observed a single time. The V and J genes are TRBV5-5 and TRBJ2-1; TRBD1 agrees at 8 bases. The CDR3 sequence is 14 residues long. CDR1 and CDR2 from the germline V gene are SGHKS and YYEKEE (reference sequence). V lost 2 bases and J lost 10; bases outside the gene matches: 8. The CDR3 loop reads CASSFGDRQSEQFF. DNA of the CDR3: TGTGCCAGCAGCTTTGGGGACAGGCAATCAGAGCAGTTCTTC.

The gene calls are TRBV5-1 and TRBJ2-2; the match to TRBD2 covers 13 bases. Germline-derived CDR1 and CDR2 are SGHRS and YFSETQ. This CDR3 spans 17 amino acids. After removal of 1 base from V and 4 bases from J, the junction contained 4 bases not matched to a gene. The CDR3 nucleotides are TGCGCCAGCAGCTTGTTGACTAGCGGGGGGTCCACCGGGGAGCTGTTTTTT. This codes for CASSLLTSGGSTGELFF.

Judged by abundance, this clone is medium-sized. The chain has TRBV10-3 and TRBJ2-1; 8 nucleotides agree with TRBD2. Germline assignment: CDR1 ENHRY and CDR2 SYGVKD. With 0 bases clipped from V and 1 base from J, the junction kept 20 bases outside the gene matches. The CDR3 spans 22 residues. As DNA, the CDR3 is TGTGCCATCAGTGAGTCGACTCGTCCGGGGGGGCTACCGGATAGATCCTACAATGAGCAGTTCTTC. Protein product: CAISESTRPGGLPDRSYNEQFF.

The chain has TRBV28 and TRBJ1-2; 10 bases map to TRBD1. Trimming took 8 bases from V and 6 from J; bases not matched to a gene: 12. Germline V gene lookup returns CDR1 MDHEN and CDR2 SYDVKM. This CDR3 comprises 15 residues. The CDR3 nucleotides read TGTGCCAGCCTCGATCGGGACAGGGGTTTCGATGGCTACACCTTC. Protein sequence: CASLDRDRGFDGYTF.

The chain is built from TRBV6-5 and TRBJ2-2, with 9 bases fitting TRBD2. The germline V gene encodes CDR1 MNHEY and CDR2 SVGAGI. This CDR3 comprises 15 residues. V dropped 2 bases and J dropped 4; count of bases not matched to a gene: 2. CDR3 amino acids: CASSYRRGGTGELFF. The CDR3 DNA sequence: TGTGCCAGCAGTTACCGGCGGGGGGGCACCGGGGAGCTGTTTTTT.

The CDR3 region has the DNA TGTGCCAGCAGCGTAGTACAAGGGGCAGATACGCAGTATTTT. Amino acid sequence: CASSVVQGADTQYF. The chain is built from TRBV9 and TRBJ2-3; possible D gene TRBD1, 5 bases. The germline V gene encodes CDR1 SGDLS and CDR2 YYNGEE. Trimming left V 0 bases short and J 4 bases short, with 9 bases between. This CDR3 contains 14 residues.

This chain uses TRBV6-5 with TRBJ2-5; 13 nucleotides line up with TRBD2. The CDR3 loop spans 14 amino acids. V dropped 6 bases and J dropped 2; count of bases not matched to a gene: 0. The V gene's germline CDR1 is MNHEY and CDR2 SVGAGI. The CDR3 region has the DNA TGTGCCAGCAGGGGACTAGCGGGGCAAGAGACCCAGTACTTC. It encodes CASRGLAGQETQYF.

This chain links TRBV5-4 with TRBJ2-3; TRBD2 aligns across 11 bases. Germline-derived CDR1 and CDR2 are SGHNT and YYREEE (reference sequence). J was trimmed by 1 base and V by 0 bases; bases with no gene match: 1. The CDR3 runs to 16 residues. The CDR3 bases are TGTGCCAGCAGCTTGGGGGGACTAGCGGGCACAGATACGCAGTATTTT. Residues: CASSLGGLAGTDTQYF.

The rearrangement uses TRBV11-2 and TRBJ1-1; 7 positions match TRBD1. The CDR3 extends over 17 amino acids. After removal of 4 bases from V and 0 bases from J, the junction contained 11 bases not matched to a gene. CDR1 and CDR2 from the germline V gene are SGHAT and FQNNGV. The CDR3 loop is CASSSLLHRGLNTEAFF. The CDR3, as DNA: TGTGCCAGCAGCTCCCTCTTACACAGGGGACTGAACACTGAAGCTTTCTTT.

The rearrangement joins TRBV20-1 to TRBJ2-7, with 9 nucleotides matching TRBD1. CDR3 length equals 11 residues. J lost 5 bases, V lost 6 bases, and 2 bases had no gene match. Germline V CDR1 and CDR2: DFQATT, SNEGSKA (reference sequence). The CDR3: CSARTGDEQYF. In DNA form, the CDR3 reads TGCAGTGCGAGGACAGGGGACGAGCAGTACTTC.

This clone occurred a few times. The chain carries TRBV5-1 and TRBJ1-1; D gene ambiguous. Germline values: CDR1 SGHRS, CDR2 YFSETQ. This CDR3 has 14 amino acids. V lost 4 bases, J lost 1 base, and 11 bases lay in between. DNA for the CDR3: TGCGCCAGCAGCCTACTAGGTTCGAACACTGAAGCTTTCTTT. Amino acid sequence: CASSLLGSNTEAFF.

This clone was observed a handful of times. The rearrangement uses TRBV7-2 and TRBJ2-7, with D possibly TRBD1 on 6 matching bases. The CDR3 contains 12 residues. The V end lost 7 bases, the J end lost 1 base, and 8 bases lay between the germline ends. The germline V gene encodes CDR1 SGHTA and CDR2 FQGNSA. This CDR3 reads CASKGGSYEQYF. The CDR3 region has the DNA TGTGCCAGCAAAGGGGGATCCTACGAGCAGTACTTC.

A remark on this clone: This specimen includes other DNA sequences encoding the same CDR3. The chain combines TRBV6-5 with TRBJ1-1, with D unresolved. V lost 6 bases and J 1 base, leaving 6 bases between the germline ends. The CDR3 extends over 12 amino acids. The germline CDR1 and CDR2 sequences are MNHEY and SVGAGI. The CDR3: CASRGQNTEAFF. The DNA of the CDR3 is TGTGCCAGCAGGGGCCAGAACACTGAAGCTTTCTTT.

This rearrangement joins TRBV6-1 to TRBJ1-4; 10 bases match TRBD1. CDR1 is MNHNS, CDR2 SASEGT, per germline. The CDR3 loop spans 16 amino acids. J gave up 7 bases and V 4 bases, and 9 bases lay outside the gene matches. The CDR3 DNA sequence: TGTGCCAGCAGTGGGAGAAGCGGACAGGGGGGTGAAAAACTGTTTTTT. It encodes CASSGRSGQGGEKLFF.

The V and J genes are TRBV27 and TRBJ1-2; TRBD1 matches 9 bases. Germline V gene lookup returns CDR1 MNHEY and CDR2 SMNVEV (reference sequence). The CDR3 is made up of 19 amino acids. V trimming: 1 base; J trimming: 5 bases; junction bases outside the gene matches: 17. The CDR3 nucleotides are TGTGCCAGCAGTTTATTACGAACCCCAAACCGGGACAGGGCGTATGGCTACACCTTC. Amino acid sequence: CASSLLRTPNRDRAYGYTF.

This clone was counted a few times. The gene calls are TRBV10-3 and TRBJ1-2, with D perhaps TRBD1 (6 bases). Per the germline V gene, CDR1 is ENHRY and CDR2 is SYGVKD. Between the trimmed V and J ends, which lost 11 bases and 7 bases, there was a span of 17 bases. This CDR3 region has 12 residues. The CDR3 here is CASDQGLGGYTF. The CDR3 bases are TGTGCCTCAGATCAGGGGCTCGGTGGCTACACCTTC.

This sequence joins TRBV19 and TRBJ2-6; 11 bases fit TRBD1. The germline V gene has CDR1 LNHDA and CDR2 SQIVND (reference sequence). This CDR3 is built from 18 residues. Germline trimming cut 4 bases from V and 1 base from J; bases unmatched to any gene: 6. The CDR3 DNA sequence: TGTGCCAGTAGTAGGAGGACAGGGGGCGCTTCTGGGGCCAACGTCCTGACTTTC. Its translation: CASSRRTGGASGANVLTF. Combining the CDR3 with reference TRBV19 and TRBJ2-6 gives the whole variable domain DGGITQSPKYLFRKEGQNVTLSCEQNLNHDAMYWYRQDPGQGLRLIYYSQIVNDFQKGDIAEGYSVSREKKESFPLTVTSAQKNPTAFYLCASSRRTGGASGANVLTFGAGSRLTVL.

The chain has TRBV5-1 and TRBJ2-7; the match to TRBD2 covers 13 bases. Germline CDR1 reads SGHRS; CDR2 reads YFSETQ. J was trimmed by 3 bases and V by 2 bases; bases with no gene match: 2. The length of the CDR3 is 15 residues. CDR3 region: CASSLRLAGGYEQYF. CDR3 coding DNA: TGCGCCAGCAGCTTACGACTAGCGGGGGGCTACGAGCAGTACTTC. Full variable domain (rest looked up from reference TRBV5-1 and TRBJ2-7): KAGVTQTPRYLIKTRGQQVTLSCSPISGHRSVSWYQQTPGQGLQFLFEYFSETQRNKGNFPGRFSGRQFSNSRSEMNVSTLELGDSALYLCASSLRLAGGYEQYFGPGTRLTVT.